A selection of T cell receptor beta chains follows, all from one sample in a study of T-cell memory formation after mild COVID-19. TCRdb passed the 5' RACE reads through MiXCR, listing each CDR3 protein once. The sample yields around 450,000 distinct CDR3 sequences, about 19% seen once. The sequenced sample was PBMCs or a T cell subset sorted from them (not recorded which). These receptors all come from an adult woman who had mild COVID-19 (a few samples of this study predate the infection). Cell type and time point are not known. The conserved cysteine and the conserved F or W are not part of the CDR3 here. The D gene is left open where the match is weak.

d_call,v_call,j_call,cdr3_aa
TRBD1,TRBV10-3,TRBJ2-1,AISESVGQVAYNEQF
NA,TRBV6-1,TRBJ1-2,ASSAPPGREGGYGYT
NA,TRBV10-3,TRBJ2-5,AIGRRETQY
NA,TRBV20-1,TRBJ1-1,SARVQEENTEAF
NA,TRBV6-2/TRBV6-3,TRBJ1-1,ASSYSRQLSTEAF
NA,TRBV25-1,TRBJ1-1,ASSESPDRNAEAF
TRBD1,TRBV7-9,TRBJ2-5,ASSTTDRVETQY
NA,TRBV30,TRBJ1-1,AGRVWLLNTEAF
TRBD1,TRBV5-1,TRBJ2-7,ASSLGTGATEDYEQY
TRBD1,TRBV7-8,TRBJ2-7,ASTKSGTATYEQY
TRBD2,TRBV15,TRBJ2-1,ATSRGAGVNNEQF
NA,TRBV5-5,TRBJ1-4,ASSRDMIATNEKMF
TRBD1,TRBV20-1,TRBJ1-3,SARVTGDRSTIY
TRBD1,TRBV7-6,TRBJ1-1,ASSLVGRGVNTEAF
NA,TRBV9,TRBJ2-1,ARSQASLRDEQF
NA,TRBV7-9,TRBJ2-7,ASSATGFYEQY
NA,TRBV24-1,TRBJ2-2,ATGTGELF
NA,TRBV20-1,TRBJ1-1,SARGGVTEAF
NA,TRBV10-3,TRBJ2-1,ASSGTGGEQF
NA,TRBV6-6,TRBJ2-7,ASSYSYGGYEQY
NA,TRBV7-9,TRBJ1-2,ASIPTGYYGYT
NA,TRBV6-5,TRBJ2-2,ASSRRMADPSRELF
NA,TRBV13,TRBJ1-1,ASSSHNTEAF
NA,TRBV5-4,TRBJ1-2,ASSLPGVYGYT
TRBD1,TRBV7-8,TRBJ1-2,ASSPRTGAKGYT
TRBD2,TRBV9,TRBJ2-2,ASSVELAGVHTGELF
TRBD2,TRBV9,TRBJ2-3,ASSASGVPQY
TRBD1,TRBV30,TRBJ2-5,AGAGTGASVDQY
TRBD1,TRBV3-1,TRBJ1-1,ASSPPAGGYTEAF
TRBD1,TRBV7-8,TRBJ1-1,ASSLAQGKGRGKTEAF
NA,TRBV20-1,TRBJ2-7,SASFKGRLSYEQY
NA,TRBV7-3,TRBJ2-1,ASSLGPRGRPGEQF
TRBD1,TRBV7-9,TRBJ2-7,ASSPTGSYEQY
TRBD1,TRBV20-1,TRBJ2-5,SAGQGVQETQY
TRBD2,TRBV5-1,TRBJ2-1,ASRGLAGTLIYNEQF
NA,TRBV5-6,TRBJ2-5,ASSFSGPQY
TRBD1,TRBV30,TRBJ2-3,AWSGTGGRTDTQY
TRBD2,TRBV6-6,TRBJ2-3,ASSFAPGGISAGTDTQY
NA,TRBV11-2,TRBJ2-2,ASSFGTAVTGELF
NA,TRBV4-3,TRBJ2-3,ASSHARAGAADTQY
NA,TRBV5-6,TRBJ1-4,ASSPQVPREKLF
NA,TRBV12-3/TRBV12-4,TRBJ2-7,ASSFSQAPYEQY
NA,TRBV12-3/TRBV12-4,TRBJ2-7,ASSPSEVDEQY
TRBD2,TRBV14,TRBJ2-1,ASSDYSGLAGVNEQF
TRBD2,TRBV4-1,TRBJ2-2,ASSQTVQRGTGELF
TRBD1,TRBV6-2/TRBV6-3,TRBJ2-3,ASSYSTGGHADTQY
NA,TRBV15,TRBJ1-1,ATSRNRGYTEAF
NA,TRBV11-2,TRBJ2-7,ASSTSDSLSYEQY
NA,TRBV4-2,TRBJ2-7,ASSQGSPPAYEQY
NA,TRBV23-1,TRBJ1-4,ASSQTDRGEKLF
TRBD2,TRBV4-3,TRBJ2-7,ASSLSRGGIGEQY
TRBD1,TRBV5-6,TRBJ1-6,ASSQGQLSNSPLH
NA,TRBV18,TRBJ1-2,ASSPTRGESRGYT
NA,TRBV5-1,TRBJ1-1,ASSPESGTPAF
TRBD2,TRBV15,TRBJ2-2,ATSRDEVAGATGELF
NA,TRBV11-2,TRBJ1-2,ASSALKRHYGYT
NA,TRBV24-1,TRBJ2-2,ATSDLEAGELF
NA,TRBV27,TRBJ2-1,AIGRGYEQF